This is a list of T cell receptor beta chains from one sample in a study of blood T cell repertoires in COVID-19. Assay used: immunoSEQ multiplex PCR; TCRdb lists only in-frame clones, some missing. Among 100,000 to 150,000 clones listed, approximately 88% were seen once. The sample comprised peripheral blood. These TCRs come from a man between 65 and 80 years old with active COVID-19. Each CDR3 is given with its conserved first and last residue. The order of the fields is J gene, V gene, CDR3 protein.

>TRBJ2-2|TRBV5-1
CVSSPGQGNIPGELFF
>TRBJ2-5|TRBV9
CASSVTPGEGETQYF
>TRBJ1-5|TRBV5-1
CASSLGGTGAGNQPQHF
>TRBJ1-5|TRBV18
CASSPGDNQPQHF
>TRBJ2-7|TRBV5-4
CASSWDSNYEQYF
>TRBJ1-2|TRBV24-1
CATSGGTGENYGYTF
>TRBJ1-5|TRBV18
CASSPGAEDQPQHF
>TRBJ2-2|TRBV30
CACKEIGANTGELFF
>TRBJ1-2|TRBV11-2
CASSLVSNKRDYGYTF
>TRBJ2-4|TRBV6-2/TRBV6-3
CASSYSTGLAKNIQYF
>TRBJ1-2|TRBV18
CASSPRDIGYGYTF
>TRBJ1-1|TRBV6-5
CASTDSGLNTEAFF
>TRBJ2-3|TRBV2
CASGLAGVTDTQYF
>TRBJ2-1|TRBV6-6
CASSYGEWNEQFF
>TRBJ1-1|TRBV29-1
CSVVGTGGGNTEAFF
>TRBJ1-4|TRBV2
CASRTGQGTEKLFF
>TRBJ1-2|TRBV3-1/TRBV3-2
CASSLASGGYTF
>TRBJ1-5|TRBV6-1
CASSDRQMGQPQHF
>TRBJ1-5|TRBV19
CASKGAREDSNQPQHF
>TRBJ2-7|TRBV28
CASSPRGLGYEQYF
>TRBJ2-7|TRBV2
CASSVGQGIHEQYF
>TRBJ1-1|TRBV28
CASSLDQGRIEAFF
>TRBJ2-1|TRBV5-4
CASSLSLADTNEQFF
>TRBJ2-1|TRBV5-4
CASSRGLHNEQFF
>TRBJ1-1|TRBV7-8
CASSSGLPMNTEAFF
>TRBJ2-1|TRBV9
CASSVELAGGGGQFF
>TRBJ2-7|TRBV28
CASSLPSGGYEQYF
>TRBJ1-6|TRBV28
CASGPEGYNSPLHF
>TRBJ1-2|TRBV7-9
CASSLLPGQGAGGYTF
>TRBJ2-7|TRBV11-2
CASSPYYEQYF
>TRBJ2-5|TRBV11-3
CASSRVASETQYF
>TRBJ1-4|TRBV7-9
CASSLDRSEKLFF
>TRBJ2-7|TRBV7-9
CASSSTGSYEQYF
>TRBJ2-3|TRBV7-3
CASSLGAGGMTDTQYF
>TRBJ2-3|TRBV5-1
CASGSAGVTDTQYF
>TRBJ2-5|TRBV6-1
CASSDRRLAGSRGETQYF
>TRBJ2-3|TRBV15
CATSRVGTSGTTDTQYF
>TRBJ1-4|TRBV6-5
CASSYTSGGNEKLFF
>TRBJ2-7|TRBV11-2
CASSRDRGTYEQYF
>TRBJ1-2|TRBV4-2
CASSGRDYGYTF
>TRBJ1-5|TRBV11-2
CASSLDPVQPQHF
>TRBJ2-1|TRBV10-1
CASSGQIYNEQFF
>TRBJ2-4|TRBV4-3
CASSQLAGDIQYF
>TRBJ2-3|TRBV19
CASSTPSIRGRTDTQYF
>TRBJ1-1|TRBV7-6
CASSLGFFRTGRDTEAFF
>TRBJ2-7|TRBV2
CASKASGRRYEQYF
>TRBJ1-6|TRBV28
CASTPRGESPLHF